A selection of T cell receptor beta chains follows, all from one sample in a study of beta chain features in type 1 diabetes. TCRdb's copy holds only in-frame clones and misses some; the assay was immunoSEQ multiplex PCR. The table lists 300,000 to 450,000 clones, roughly a fifth of them singletons, with around 0.04% in the top ten. Sequences were obtained from naive CD4+ T cells from blood. Source of these receptors: a woman aged 18-29 years in good health. The CDR3 runs from the conserved cysteine through the conserved F or W. The D gene is left open where the match is weak. Rows may omit the clone size; those that give it use once, few, many or a size class.

size,J,V,D,DNA,CDR3
few,TRBJ1-6,TRBV7-9,.,TGTGCCAGCAATGAAGGAGATTCACCCCTCCACTTT,CASNEGDSPLHF
few,TRBJ1-1,TRBV4-1,.,TGCGCCAGCAGCCCCGAGGGAGCGGCGAAAACTGAAGCTTTCTTT,CASSPEGAAKTEAFF
.,TRBJ1-2,TRBV5-1,.,TGCGCCAGCAGCTTGACCGACAGCTCCTATGGCTACACCTTC,CASSLTDSSYGYTF
few,TRBJ1-2,TRBV15,.,TGTGCCACCAGCAGCCCAACGACGGGGGGCGACTATGGCTACACCTTC,CATSSPTTGGDYGYTF
.,TRBJ1-5,TRBV4-3,TRBD1,TGCGCCAGCAGCTCCGACAGGGGTTGGAAGCCCCAGCATTTT,CASSSDRGWKPQHF
.,TRBJ2-1,TRBV11-1,.,TGTGCCAGCAGCCAGGGCCCCAATGAGCAGTTCTTC,CASSQGPNEQFF
.,TRBJ1-5,TRBV4-3,TRBD1,TGCGCCAGCAGCCCCGACAGGGGACAGCCCCAGCATTTT,CASSPDRGQPQHF
few,TRBJ2-3,TRBV19,.,TGTGCCAGTAGTATCAGGGGAGATACGCAGTATTTT,CASSIRGDTQYF
few,TRBJ1-2,TRBV29-1,.,TGCAGCGTGGGCGACGTGGGTTATGGCTACACCTTC,CSVGDVGYGYTF
.,TRBJ2-5,TRBV4-1,.,TGCGCCAGCAGCCCGACAGAGATTTACCAAGAGACCCAGTACTTC,CASSPTEIYQETQYF
.,TRBJ2-1,TRBV9,TRBD2,TGTGCCAGCAGCGTAGATGGGAGGGAATTGGACAATGAGCAGTTCTTC,CASSVDGRELDNEQFF
.,TRBJ2-7,TRBV5-1,.,TGCGCCAGCAGCCCCTGGCCCGGCGGGGACTCCTACGAGCAGTACTTC,CASSPWPGGDSYEQYF
.,TRBJ2-7,TRBV5-1,.,TGCGCCAGCAGCTTGGCCGGTTTTTCCGAGCAGTACTTC,CASSLAGFSEQYF
.,TRBJ2-7,TRBV2,.,TGTGCCAGCAGTGGTGGGCAGGGTACCTACGAGCAGTACTTC,CASSGGQGTYEQYF
.,TRBJ2-3,TRBV5-1,.,TGCGCCAGCAAGGCAGGCGACCGAGATAGGGGGTATTTT,CASKAGDRDRGYF
.,TRBJ2-5,TRBV4-1,.,TGCGCCAGCAGCCAAGACCATTCCGGGAACACTCAAGAGACCCAGTACTTC,CASSQDHSGNTQETQYF
few,TRBJ1-5,TRBV2,.,TGTGCCAGCAGTGAAGTGATGCGGAACCAGCCCCAGCATTTT,CASSEVMRNQPQHF
.,TRBJ2-5,TRBV19,.,TGTGCCAGTAGTAGGAGGAGTGGGAAAGAGACCCAGTACTTC,CASSRRSGKETQYF
few,TRBJ2-3,TRBV30,.,TGTGCCTGGAATCTTCAGGGGCCCCTCACAGATACGCAGTATTTT,CAWNLQGPLTDTQYF
.,TRBJ2-3,TRBV9,.,TGTGCCAGCGGGTTGAATAGCTATCCAACAGATACGCAGTATTTT,CASGLNSYPTDTQYF
.,TRBJ2-2,TRBV18,.,TGTGCCAGCTCACTAATGGAGGTCACGAACACCGGGGAGCTGTTTTTT,CASSLMEVTNTGELFF
.,TRBJ2-1,TRBV29-1,.,TGCAGCGTTGGGCGGTCTTCCTACAATGAGCAGTTCTTC,CSVGRSSYNEQFF
few,TRBJ1-1,TRBV13,.,TGTGCCAGCAGCTTCTCAGGGGTTCGTTCTGAAGCTTTCTTT,CASSFSGVRSEAFF
few,TRBJ2-2,TRBV7-2,TRBD2,TGTGCCAGCAGCCTATTAGCGGGTCTAAACACCGGGGAGCTGTTTTTT,CASSLLAGLNTGELFF
.,TRBJ1-4,TRBV7-8,.,TGTGCCAGCAGCTTCATCGGTGAAAAACTGTTTTTT,CASSFIGEKLFF
.,TRBJ2-3,TRBV10-3,TRBD2,TGTGCCATCAGTGCTCGACTAGCGGGGGGAGCAGATACGCAGTATTTT,CAISARLAGGADTQYF
.,TRBJ2-7,TRBV9,TRBD1,TGTGCCAGCAGTGGACAGGCGGCCTCCTACGAGCAGTACTTC,CASSGQAASYEQYF
.,TRBJ2-5,TRBV6-1,.,TGTGCCAGCAGTGTGAGTCAGGGATTTGAGACCCAGTACTTC,CASSVSQGFETQYF
few,TRBJ1-4,TRBV14,.,TGTGCCAGCAGCCAGCGGGCCGCTGAAAAACTGTTTTTT,CASSQRAAEKLFF
few,TRBJ1-5,TRBV5-6,.,TGTGCCAGCAGCCTAGGACCGCCCTCGGGGGGCAATCAGCCCCAGCATTTT,CASSLGPPSGGNQPQHF
few,TRBJ2-1,TRBV6-1,TRBD2,TGTGCCAGCAGTGATCGGACTAGCGGGGATAAAGGGGATGAGCAGTTCTTC,CASSDRTSGDKGDEQFF
few,TRBJ2-3,TRBV15,TRBD2,TGTGCCACCAGCAGCTCGCGGGGGACTAGCACAGATACGCAGTATTTT,CATSSSRGTSTDTQYF
.,TRBJ1-2,TRBV6-9,.,TGTGCCATCCGACAGGCCTTTAACTATGGCTACACCTTC,CAIRQAFNYGYTF
.,TRBJ2-7,TRBV5-1,TRBD1,TGCGCCAGCAGTTTTAGGACAGGGAGCTCCTACGAGCAGTACTTC,CASSFRTGSSYEQYF
few,TRBJ2-5,TRBV2,.,TGTGCCAGCAGCCCCCGGGGAGTGTCGACCCAGTACTTC,CASSPRGVSTQYF
few,TRBJ2-1,TRBV30,TRBD1,TGTGCCTGGAGTCTAGGACAGGTCCAGTTCTTC,CAWSLGQVQFF
.,TRBJ2-5,TRBV5-1,TRBD1,TGCGCCAGCAGCCATACCCCAACAGGGGAAGAGACCCAGTACTTC,CASSHTPTGEETQYF
.,TRBJ2-4,TRBV11-2,TRBD2,TGTGCCAGCAGTCCCAATTTAAGCGGGGGGACCATTCAGTACTTC,CASSPNLSGGTIQYF
.,TRBJ2-2,TRBV7-2,.,TGTGCCAGCAGCTTAGGACTAGCGAACACCGGGGAGCTGTTTTTT,CASSLGLANTGELFF
.,TRBJ2-2,TRBV5-4,TRBD2,TGTGCCAGCAGCACGACTAGCGGGAGGGCATTCACCGGGGAGCTGTTTTTT,CASSTTSGRAFTGELFF
few,TRBJ1-2,TRBV19,TRBD1,TGTGCCAGTAGTTCTATTAACCTACCGGACAGGGATGGCTACACCTTC,CASSSINLPDRDGYTF
few,TRBJ2-3,TRBV30,TRBD2,TGTGCCTGGGGGAGGGGAACAGATACGCAGTATTTT,CAWGRGTDTQYF
.,TRBJ2-1,TRBV30,.,TGTAGCGGTTCCTCCTACAATGAGCAGTTCTTC,CSGSSYNEQFF
.,TRBJ2-3,TRBV4-1,.,TGCGCCAGCAGCCAAGATGCCGGGGACACCAGCACAGATACGCAGTATTTT,CASSQDAGDTSTDTQYF